This T cell receptor (beta chain) emerged from a study of molecular identifiers for immune sequencing clone quantification (dated by TCRdb to the late 2010s). A note on the overall study: In a replicate experiment, RNA from around 20,000 or 100,000 naive CD8 T cells was split into five aliquots, four of which were sequenced. The study was a methods study using CD8 T cells to benchmark molecular-identifier clustering-based TCR repertoire sequencing (MIDCIRS) and TCR RNA copy counting.

Paper-wide results and their limitations: A single cell's worth of spiked-in Jurkat TCR RNA was reported detectable even among under 1.3 million naive CD8 T cells. Highly expanded clone sizes could be underestimated if identical TCR molecules share a barcode. Modeling indicated about three TCR RNA copies recovered per cell, compared with 9.5 to 10 by digital PCR, which implies a capture efficiency of 25% to 35%. The naive libraries included spiked-in Jurkat TCR RNA (about ten copies' worth), and this Jurkat TCR RNA is not part of the donor repertoire. In CMV-specific effector cells, over 97% of molecules were held by clones above 20 RNA copies, whereas under 1% of molecules were held by such clones in naive cells. When barcode sub-clustering was omitted, TCR diversity was inflated by chimeric consensus sequences, with chimeras reaching as high as 47%.

Libraries of naive CD8 T cells were built from about 19,000 to 1,100,000 sorted cells, with 10%, 30% or 50% of the purified RNA used. On a BD FACSAria II, naive CD8 T cells were FACS-sorted as CD8+CD4-CCR7+CD45RA+ and collected into RLT Plus buffer. To test detection sensitivity, Jurkat RNA equal to approximately ten TCR copies was added to samples of about 18,000-1,100,000 naive CD8 T cells. Enrichment of CD8 T cells was done with RosetteSep CD8+ T Cell Enrichment Cocktail plus Ficoll-Paque, and ACK red cell lysis came afterward. The library was obtained by PCR. Sequencing was carried out with a NextSeq 500. Bulk TCR libraries were made following a previously described method, with the TCR primers given in Table S5. The Qiagen AllPrep DNA/RNA kit was used to purify total RNA. Before any analysis, reads coming from multiple sequencing runs of the same library were combined into one pool. In the original analysis: Reads were retained only if an exact TCR constant sequence was present, and the retained reads were trimmed to 150 nt and grouped according to their 12-nt molecular barcodes. Reads inside each barcode group were sub-clustered using a 15% Levenshtein threshold, and a quality-weighted consensus sequence was constructed for each RNA molecule. Non-functional sequences were excluded, and lower-count sequences lying one edit away from another sequence were also excluded. Based on fitting two negative binomial distributions, any barcode sub-cluster with under 20% of the maximum read count was discarded. TCRdb reprocessed the public reads (quality trimming at Q25 with fastp, clone calling with MiXCR) and kept in-frame beta chains. Here each entry gathers all rows of one CDR3 protein and keeps the most common genes and DNA. These V and J calls derive from TCRdb rather than the authors' analysis. For this sample there are about 500,000 distinct CDR3 sequences; around 23% appear just once. The ten largest clones take up roughly 0.77% of the sample.

Via the germline V gene, CDR1 is ENHRY and CDR2 SYGVKD. The CDR3 measures 13 amino acids from cysteine to phenylalanine. Of all the DNA, just the CDR3 is kept, 39 bases in frame from base 1. For this clonotype: Its target antigen remains unknown. The junction departs from germline at one end; a sequencing error may be responsible.

This TCR derives from a human donor in good health. Some libraries in this study had Jurkat cell RNA spiked in. The chain is encoded by TRBV10-3 joined to TRBJ1-1; the D region possibly corresponds to TRBD1 (5 bases align). Sequencing was done on a sample of naive CD8+ T cells from blood, with Jurkat cell RNA spiked in. What this sample's cell subset or site label stands for: FACS-sorted CD8+CD4-CCR7+CD45RA+ naive T cells. The nucleotides read TGTACCATCAGTGAGCAGGGTGGGACTGAAGCTTTCTTT. Translated, this gives CTISEQGGTEAFF.